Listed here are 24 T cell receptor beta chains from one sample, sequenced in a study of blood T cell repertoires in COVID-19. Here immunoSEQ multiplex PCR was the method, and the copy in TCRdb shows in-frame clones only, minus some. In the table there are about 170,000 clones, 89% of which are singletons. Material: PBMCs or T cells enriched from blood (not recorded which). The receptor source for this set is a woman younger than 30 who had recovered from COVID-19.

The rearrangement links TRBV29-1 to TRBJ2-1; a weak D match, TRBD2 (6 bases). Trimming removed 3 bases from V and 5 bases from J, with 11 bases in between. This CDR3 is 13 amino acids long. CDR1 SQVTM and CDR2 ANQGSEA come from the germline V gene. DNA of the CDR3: TGCAGCGTTGAGGAGGGCCTCGACAATGAGCAGTTCTTC. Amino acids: CSVEEGLDNEQFF.

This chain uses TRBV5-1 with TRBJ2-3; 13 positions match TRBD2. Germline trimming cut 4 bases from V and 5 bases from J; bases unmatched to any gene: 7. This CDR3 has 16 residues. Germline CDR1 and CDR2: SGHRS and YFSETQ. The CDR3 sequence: CASSVGLAGVGDTQYF. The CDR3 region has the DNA TGCGCCAGCAGCGTCGGACTAGCGGGAGTCGGAGATACGCAGTATTTT.

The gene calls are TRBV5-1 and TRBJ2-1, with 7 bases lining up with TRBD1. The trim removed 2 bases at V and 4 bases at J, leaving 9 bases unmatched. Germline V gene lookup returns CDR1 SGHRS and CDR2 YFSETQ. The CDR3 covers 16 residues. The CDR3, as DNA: TGCGCCAGCAGCTTAGGAATCGGACAGGTATACAATGAGCAGTTCTTC. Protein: CASSLGIGQVYNEQFF.

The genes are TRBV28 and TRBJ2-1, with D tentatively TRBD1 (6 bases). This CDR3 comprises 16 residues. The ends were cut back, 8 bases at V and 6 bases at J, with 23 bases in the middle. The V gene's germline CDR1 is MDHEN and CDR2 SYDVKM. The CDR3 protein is CASVPRVGKGGNEQFF. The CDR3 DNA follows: TGTGCCAGCGTCCCCCGCGTGGGCAAAGGGGGCAATGAGCAGTTCTTC.

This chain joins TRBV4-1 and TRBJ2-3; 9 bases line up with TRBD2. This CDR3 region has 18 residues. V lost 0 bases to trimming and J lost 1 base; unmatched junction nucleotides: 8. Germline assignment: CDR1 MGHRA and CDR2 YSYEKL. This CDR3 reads CASSQDLAGGARTDTQYF. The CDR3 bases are TGCGCCAGCAGCCAAGATCTTGCGGGGGGGGCGCGCACAGATACGCAGTATTTT.

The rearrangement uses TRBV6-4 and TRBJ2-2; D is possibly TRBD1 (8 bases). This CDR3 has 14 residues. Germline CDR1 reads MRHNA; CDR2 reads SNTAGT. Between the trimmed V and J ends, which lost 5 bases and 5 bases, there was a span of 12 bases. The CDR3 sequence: CASSPQGGTGELFF. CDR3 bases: TGTGCCAGCAGTCCACAGGGGGGGACCGGGGAGCTGTTTTTT.

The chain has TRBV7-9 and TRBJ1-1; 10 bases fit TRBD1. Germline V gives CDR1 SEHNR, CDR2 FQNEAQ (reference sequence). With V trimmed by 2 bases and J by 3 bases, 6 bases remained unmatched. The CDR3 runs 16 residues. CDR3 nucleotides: TGTGCCAGCAGCTTATCACCGGACAGGGGGGACACTGAAGCTTTCTTT. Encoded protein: CASSLSPDRGDTEAFF.

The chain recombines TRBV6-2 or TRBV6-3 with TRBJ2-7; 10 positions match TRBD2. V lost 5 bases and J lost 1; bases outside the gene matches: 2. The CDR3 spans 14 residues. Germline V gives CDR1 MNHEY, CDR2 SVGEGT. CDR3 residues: CASSRTSGSYEQYF. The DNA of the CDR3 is TGTGCCAGCAGTCGGACTAGCGGTTCCTACGAGCAGTACTTC.

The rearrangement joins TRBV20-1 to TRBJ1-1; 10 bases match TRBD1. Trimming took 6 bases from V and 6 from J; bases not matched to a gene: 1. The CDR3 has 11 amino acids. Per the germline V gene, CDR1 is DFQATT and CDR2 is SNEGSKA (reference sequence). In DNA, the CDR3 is TGCAGTGCGGACAGGGGGGCTGAAGCTTTCTTT. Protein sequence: CSADRGAEAFF.

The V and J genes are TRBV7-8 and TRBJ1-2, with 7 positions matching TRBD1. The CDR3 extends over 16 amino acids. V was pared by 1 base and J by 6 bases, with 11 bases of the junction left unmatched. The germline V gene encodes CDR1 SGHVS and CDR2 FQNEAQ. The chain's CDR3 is CASSLVRQGGLDGYTF. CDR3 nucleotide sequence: TGTGCCAGCAGCTTAGTCCGACAGGGAGGATTGGATGGCTACACCTTC.

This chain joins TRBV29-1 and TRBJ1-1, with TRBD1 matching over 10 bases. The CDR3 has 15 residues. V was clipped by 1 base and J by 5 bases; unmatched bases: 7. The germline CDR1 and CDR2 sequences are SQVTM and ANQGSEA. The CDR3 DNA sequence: TGCAGCGTTGAAGTCCCGGGACAGGGGAGGACTGAAGCTTTCTTT. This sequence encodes CSVEVPGQGRTEAFF.

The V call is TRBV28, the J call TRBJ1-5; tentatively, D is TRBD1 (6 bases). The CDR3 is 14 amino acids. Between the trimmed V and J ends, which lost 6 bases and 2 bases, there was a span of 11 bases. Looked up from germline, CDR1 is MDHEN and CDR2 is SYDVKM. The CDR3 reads CASRRRQGNQPQHF. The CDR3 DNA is TGTGCCAGCAGGCGGAGACAGGGCAATCAGCCCCAGCATTTT.

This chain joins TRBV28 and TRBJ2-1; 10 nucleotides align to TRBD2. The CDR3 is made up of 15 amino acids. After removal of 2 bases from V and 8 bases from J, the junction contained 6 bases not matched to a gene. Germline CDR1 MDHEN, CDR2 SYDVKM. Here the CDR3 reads CASSLALAGVHEQFF. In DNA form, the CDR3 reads TGTGCCAGCAGTTTAGCGCTAGCGGGAGTACATGAGCAGTTCTTC.

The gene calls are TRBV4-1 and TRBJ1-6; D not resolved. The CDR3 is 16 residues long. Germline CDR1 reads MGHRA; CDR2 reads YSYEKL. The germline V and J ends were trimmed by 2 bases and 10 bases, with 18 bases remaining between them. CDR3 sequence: CASSQRPREFQSPLHF. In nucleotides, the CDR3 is TGCGCCAGCAGCCAAAGGCCGCGGGAGTTCCAGTCACCCCTCCACTTT.

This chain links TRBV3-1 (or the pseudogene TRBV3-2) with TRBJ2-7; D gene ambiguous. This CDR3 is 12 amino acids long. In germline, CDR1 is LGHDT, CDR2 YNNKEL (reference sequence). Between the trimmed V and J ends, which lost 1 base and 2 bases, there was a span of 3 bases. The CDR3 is CASSQAAYEQYF. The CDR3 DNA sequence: TGTGCCAGCAGCCAAGCGGCCTACGAGCAGTACTTC.

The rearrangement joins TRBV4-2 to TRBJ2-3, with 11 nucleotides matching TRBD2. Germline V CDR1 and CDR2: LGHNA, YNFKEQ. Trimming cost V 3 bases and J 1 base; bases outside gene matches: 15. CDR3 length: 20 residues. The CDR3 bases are TGTGCCAGCAGCCAGGCCACGGGACTAGCGGTCCCACCCCGCACAGATACGCAGTATTTT. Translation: CASSQATGLAVPPRTDTQYF.

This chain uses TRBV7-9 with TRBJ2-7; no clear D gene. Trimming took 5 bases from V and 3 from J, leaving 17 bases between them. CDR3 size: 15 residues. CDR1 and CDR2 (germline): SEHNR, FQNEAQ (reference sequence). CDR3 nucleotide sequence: TGTGCCAGCAGCCCCCAGGTGGGTAGTGGCTACGAGCAGTACTTC. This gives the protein CASSPQVGSGYEQYF.

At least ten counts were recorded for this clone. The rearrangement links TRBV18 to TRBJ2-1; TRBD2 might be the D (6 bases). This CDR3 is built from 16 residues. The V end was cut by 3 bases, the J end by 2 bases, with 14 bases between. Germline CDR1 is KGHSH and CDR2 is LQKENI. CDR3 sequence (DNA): TGTGCCAGCTCACCCCAAGGTAGCGGACCCTACAATGAGCAGTTCTTC. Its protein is CASSPQGSGPYNEQFF.

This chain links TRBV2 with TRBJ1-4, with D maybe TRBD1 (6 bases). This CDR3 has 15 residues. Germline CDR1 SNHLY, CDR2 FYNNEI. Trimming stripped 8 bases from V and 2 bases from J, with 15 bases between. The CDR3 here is CASETGRGTNEKLFF. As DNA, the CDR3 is TGTGCCAGCGAAACAGGGAGGGGGACTAATGAAAAACTGTTTTTT.

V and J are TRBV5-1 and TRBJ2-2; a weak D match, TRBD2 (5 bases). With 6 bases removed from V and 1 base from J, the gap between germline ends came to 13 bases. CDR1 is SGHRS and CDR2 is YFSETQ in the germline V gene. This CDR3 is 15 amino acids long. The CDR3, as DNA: TGCGCCAGCACCAGTACGGCGGGGAACACCGGGGAGCTGTTTTTT. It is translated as CASTSTAGNTGELFF.

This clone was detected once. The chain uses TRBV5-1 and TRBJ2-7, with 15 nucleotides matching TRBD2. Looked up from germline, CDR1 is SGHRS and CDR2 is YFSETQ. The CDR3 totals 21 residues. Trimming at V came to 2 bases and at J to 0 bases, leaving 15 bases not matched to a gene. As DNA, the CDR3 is TGCGCCAGCAGCTTCCCTGCCCTTGGGACTAGCGGGAGGAGGGTCTCCTACGAGCAGTACTTC. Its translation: CASSFPALGTSGRRVSYEQYF. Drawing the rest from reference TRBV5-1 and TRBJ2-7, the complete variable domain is KAGVTQTPRYLIKTRGQQVTLSCSPISGHRSVSWYQQTPGQGLQFLFEYFSETQRNKGNFPGRFSGRQFSNSRSEMNVSTLELGDSALYLCASSFPALGTSGRRVSYEQYFGPGTRLTVT.

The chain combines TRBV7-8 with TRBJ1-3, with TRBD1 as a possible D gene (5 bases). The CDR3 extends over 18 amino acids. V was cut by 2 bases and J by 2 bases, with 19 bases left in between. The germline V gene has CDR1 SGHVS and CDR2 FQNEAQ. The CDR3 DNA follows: TGTGCCAGCAGCTTATTTCCTCGACAGCTGAATACTGGAAACACCATATATTTT. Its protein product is CASSLFPRQLNTGNTIYF. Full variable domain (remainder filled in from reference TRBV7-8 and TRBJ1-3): GAGVSQSPRYKVAKRGQDVALRCDPISGHVSLFWYQQALGQGPEFLTYFQNEAQLDKSGLPSDRFFAERPEGSVSTLKIQRTQQEDSAVYLCASSLFPRQLNTGNTIYFGEGSWLTVV.

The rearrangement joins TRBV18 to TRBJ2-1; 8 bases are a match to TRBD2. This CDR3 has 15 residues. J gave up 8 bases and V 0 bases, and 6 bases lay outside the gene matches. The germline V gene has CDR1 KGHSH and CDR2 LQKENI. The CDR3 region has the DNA TGTGCCAGCTCACCACCGAGCGGGAGTTTGGATGAGCAGTTCTTC. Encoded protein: CASSPPSGSLDEQFF.

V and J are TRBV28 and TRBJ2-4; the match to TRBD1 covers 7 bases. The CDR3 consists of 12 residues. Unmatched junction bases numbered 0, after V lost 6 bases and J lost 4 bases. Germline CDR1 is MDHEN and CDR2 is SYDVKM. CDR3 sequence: CASRTGKNIQYF. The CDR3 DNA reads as TGTGCCAGCAGGACAGGGAAAAACATTCAGTACTTC.